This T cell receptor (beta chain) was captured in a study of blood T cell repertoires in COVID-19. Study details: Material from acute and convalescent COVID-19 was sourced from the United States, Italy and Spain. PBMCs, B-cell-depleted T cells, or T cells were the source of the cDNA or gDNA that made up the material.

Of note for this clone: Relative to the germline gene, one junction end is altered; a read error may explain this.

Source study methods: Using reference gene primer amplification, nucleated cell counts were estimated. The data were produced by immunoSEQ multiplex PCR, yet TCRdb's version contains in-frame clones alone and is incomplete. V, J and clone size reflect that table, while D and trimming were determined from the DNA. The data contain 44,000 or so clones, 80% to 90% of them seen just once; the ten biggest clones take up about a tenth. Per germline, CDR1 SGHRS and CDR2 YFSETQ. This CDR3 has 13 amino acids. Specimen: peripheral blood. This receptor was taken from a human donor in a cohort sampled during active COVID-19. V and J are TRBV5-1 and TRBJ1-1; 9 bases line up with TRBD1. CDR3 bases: TGCGCCAGCAGCTCTATACAACAGGGGGCTTACCACTTT. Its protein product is CASSSIQQGAYHF.